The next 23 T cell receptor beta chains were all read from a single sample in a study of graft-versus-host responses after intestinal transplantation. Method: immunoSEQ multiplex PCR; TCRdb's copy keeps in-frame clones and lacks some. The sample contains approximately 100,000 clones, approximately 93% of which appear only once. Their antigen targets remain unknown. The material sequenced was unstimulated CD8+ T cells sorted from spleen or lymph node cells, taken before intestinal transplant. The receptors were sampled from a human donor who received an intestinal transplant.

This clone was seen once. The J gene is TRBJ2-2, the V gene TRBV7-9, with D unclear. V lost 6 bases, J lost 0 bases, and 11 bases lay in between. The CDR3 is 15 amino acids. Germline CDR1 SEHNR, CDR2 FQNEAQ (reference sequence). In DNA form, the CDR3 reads TGTGCCAGCAGTTCGAGGTCTCCGAACACCGGGGAGCTGTTTTTT. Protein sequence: CASSSRSPNTGELFF.

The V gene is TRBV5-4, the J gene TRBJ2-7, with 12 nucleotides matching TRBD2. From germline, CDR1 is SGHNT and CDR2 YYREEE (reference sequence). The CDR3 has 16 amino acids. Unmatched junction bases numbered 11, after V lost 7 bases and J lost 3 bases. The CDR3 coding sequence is TGTGCCAGCCGCGGGCCGGGACTAGCGGGCAACTACGAGCAGTACTTC. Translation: CASRGPGLAGNYEQYF. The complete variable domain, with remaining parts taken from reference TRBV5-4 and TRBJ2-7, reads ETGVTQSPTHLIKTRGQQVTLRCSSQSGHNTVSWYQQALGQGPQFIFQYYREEENGRGNFPPRFSGLQFPNYSSELNVNALELDDSALYLCASRGPGLAGNYEQYFGPGTRLTVT.

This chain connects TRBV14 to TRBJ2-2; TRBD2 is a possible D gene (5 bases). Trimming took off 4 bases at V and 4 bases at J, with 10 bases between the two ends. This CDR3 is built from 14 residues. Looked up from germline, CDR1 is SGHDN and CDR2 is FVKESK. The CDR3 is CASSPVGSTGELFF. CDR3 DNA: TGTGCCAGCAGCCCCGTTGGGAGCACCGGGGAGCTGTTTTTT. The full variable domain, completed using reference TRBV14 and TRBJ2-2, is EAGVTQFPSHSVIEKGQTVTLRCDPISGHDNLYWYRRVMGKEIKFLLHFVKESKQDESGMPNNRFLAERTGGTYSTLKVQPAELEDSGVYFCASSPVGSTGELFFGEGSRLTVL.

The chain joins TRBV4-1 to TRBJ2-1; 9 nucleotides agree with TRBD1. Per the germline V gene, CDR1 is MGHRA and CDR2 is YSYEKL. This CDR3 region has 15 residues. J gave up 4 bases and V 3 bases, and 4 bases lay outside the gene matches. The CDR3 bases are TGCGCCAGCAGCCATCGGACAGGGGTGTACAATGAGCAGTTCTTC. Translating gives CASSHRTGVYNEQFF.

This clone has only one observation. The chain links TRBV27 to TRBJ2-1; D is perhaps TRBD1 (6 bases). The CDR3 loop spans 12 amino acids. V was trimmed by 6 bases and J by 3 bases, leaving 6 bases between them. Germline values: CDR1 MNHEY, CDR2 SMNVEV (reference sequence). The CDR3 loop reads CASRGGYNEQFF. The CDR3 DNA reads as TGTGCCAGCAGAGGGGGCTACAATGAGCAGTTCTTC.

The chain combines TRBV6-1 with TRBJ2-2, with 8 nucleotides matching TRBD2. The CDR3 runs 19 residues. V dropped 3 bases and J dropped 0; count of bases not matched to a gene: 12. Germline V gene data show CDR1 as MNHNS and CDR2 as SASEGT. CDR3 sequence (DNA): TGTGCCAGCAGTGAGTCAGCGGGGGAACCTTCCGCGAACACCGGGGAGCTGTTTTTT. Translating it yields CASSESAGEPSANTGELFF.

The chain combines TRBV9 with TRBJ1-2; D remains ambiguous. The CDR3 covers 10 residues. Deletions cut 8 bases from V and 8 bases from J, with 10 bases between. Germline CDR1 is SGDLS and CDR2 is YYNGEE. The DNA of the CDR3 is TGTGCCAGTTCCGGGAAAGGCTACACCTTC. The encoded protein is CASSGKGYTF.

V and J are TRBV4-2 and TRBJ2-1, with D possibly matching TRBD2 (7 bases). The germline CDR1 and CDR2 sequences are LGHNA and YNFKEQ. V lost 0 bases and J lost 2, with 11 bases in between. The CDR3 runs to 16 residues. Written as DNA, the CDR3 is TGTGCCAGCAGCCAAGATCCCGGGGGGCCCTACAATGAGCAGTTCTTC. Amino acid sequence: CASSQDPGGPYNEQFF.

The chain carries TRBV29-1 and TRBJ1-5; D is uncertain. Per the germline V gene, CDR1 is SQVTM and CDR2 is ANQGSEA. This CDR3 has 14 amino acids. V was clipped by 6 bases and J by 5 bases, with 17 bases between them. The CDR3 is CSVRFSFKYQPQHF. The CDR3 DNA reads TGCAGCGTACGCTTTTCCTTCAAGTATCAGCCCCAGCATTTT.

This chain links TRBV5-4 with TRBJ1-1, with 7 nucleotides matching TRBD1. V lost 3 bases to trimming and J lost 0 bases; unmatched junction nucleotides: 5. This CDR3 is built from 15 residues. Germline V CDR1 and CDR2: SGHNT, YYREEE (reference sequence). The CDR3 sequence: CASSSDRHMNTEAFF. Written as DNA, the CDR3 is TGTGCCAGCAGCTCGGACAGGCACATGAACACTGAAGCTTTCTTT.

CDR3 coding DNA: TGTGCCAGCAGCGCAGGGACTACGGAGCAGTACTTC. Protein product: CASSAGTTEQYF. This chain connects TRBV5-4 to TRBJ2-7; 7 nucleotides match TRBD2. The CDR3 is 12 amino acids. V lost 4 bases, J lost 7 bases, and 5 bases stayed unmatched. The germline CDR1 and CDR2 sequences are SGHNT and YYREEE (reference sequence).

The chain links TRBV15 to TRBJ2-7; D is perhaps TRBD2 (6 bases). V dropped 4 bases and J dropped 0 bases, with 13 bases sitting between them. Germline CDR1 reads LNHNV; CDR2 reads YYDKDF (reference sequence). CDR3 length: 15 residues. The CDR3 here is CATSTERVSSYEQYF. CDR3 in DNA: TGTGCCACCAGCACGGAGCGGGTAAGCTCCTACGAGCAGTACTTC.

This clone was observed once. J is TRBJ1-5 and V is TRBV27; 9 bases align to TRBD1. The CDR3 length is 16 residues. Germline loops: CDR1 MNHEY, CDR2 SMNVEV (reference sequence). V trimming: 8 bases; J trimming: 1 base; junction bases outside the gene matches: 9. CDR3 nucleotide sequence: TGTGCCAGCGGACCTACAGGGGGCTTCAGCAATCAGCCCCAGCATTTT. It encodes CASGPTGGFSNQPQHF.

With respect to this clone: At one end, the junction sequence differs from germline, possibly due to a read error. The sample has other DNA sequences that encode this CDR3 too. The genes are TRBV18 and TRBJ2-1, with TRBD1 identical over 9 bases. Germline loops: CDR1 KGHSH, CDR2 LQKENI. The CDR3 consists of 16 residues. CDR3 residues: CASSPSGQGYGHEQFF. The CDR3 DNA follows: TGTGCCAGCTCACCAAGCGGACAGGGGTATGGTCATGAACAGTTCTTC.

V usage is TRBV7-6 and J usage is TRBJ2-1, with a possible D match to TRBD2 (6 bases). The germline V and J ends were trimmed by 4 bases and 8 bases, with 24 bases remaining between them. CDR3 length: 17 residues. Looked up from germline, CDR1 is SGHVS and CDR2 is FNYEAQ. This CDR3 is CASSSPGGPLPFDEQFF. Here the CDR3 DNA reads TGTGCCAGCAGCTCTCCCGGAGGGCCCTTACCCTTCGATGAGCAGTTCTTC.

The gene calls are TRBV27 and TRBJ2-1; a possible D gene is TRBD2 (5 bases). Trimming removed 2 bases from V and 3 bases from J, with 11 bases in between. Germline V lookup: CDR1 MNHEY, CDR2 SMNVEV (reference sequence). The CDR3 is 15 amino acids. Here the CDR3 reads CASSLAGEIYNEQFF. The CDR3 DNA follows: TGTGCCAGCAGTTTAGCCGGGGAGATCTACAATGAGCAGTTCTTC.

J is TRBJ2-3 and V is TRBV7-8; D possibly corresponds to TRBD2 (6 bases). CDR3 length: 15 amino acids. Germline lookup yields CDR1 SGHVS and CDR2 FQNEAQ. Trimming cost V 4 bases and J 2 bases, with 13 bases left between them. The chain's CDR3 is CASSSSGGATDTQYF. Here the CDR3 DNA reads TGTGCCAGCAGCTCCTCTGGCGGGGCCACAGATACGCAGTATTTT.

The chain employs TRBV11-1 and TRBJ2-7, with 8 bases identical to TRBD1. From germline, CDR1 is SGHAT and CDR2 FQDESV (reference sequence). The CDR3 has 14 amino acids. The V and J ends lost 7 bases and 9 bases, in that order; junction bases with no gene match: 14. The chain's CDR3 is CASTMVGQGSVQYF. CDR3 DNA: TGTGCCAGCACCATGGTCGGACAGGGAAGTGTGCAGTACTTC.

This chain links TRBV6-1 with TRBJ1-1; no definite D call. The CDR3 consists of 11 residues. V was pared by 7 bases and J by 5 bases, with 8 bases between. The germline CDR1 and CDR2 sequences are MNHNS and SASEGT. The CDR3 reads CASIWVTEAFF. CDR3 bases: TGTGCCAGCATTTGGGTTACTGAAGCTTTCTTT.

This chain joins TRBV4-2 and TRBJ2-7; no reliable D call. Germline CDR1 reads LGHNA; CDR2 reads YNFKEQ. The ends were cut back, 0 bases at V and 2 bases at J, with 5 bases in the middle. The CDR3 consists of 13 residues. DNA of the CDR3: TGTGCCAGCAGCCAAGACAGTCCCTACGAGCAGTACTTC. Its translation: CASSQDSPYEQYF.

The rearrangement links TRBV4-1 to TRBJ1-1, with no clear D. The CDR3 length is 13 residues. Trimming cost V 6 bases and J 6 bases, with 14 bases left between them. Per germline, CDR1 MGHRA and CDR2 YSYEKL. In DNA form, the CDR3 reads TGCGCCAGCAGGGCCCCGGGTGGCGCTGAAGCTTTCTTT. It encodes CASRAPGGAEAFF.

The CDR3: CASSQDLGGTSYNEQFF. The CDR3 region has the DNA TGTGCCAGCAGCCAAGATCTCGGCGGAACCTCCTACAATGAGCAGTTCTTC. This sequence joins TRBV14 and TRBJ2-1; D gene uncertain. The V gene lost 0 bases and the J gene lost 0 bases, with 12 bases spanning the gap. Germline V lookup: CDR1 SGHDN, CDR2 FVKESK. The CDR3 is 17 amino acids.

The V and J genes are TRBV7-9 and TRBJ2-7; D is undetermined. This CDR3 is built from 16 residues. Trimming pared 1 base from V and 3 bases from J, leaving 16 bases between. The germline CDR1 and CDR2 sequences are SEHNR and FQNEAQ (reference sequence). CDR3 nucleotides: TGTGCCAGCAGCTTAGTTCGCGAACACACAGACTACGAGCAGTACTTC. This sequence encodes CASSLVREHTDYEQYF.